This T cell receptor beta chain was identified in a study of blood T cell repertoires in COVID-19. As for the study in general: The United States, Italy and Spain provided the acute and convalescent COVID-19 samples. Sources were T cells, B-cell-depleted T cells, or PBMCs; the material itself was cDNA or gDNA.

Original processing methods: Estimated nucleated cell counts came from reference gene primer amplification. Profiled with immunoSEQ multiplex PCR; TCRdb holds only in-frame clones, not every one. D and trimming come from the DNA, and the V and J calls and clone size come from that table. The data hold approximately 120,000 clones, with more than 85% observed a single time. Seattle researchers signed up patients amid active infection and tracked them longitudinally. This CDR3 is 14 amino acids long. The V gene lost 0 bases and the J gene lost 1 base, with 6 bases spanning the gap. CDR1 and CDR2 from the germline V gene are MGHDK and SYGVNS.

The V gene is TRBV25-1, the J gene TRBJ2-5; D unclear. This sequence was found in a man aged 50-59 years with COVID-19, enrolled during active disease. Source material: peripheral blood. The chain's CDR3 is CASSEYPGQETQYF. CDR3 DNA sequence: TGTGCCAGCAGTGAATACCCGGGCCAAGAGACCCAGTACTTC.